This is a list of T cell receptor beta chains from one sample in a study of CD8 T cells in ankylosing spondylitis. One entry per CDR3 protein results from TCRdb running MiXCR on the 5' RACE reads. The repertoire has 250,000 to 300,000 distinct CDR3 sequences, around 19% of them found once; the top ten carry 7.5% to 9%. The sequencing input was blood, either unsorted or a sorted T cell fraction (not recorded which). The receptors shown here come from a male donor with ankylosing spondylitis or in good health (not recorded which). The CDR3 runs from the conserved cysteine through the conserved F or W. The D gene is left open where the match is weak. Size tells how often a clone was seen (once, few, many) or the class of an expanded clone, and some rows leave it out.

J gene: TRBJ2-1; clone size: few; D gene: -; V gene: TRBV5-4; CDR3 protein: CASSLVQANSYNEQFF; CDR3 DNA: TGTGCCAGCAGCTTGGTGCAGGCCAACTCCTACAATGAGCAGTTCTTC
J gene: TRBJ1-2; clone size: few; D gene: -; V gene: TRBV27; CDR3 protein: CATSSILDRGLNYGYTF; CDR3 DNA: TGTGCCACCAGTTCCATCCTGGACAGAGGCCTTAACTATGGCTACACCTTC
J gene: TRBJ2-1; clone size: few; D gene: -; V gene: TRBV6-6; CDR3 protein: CASSYGYNEQFF; CDR3 DNA: TGTGCCAGCAGTTACGGATACAATGAGCAGTTCTTC
J gene: TRBJ2-1; clone size: -; D gene: TRBD2; V gene: TRBV5-1; CDR3 protein: CASRDGFGTNFHNEQFF; CDR3 DNA: TGCGCCAGCAGGGATGGTTTCGGGACTAATTTCCACAATGAGCAGTTCTTC
J gene: TRBJ2-5; clone size: many; D gene: TRBD1; V gene: TRBV5-1; CDR3 protein: CASSWYRGKEETQYF; CDR3 DNA: TGCGCCAGCAGCTGGTACAGGGGCAAGGAAGAGACCCAGTACTTC
J gene: TRBJ1-2; clone size: -; D gene: -; V gene: TRBV5-1; CDR3 protein: CASSLEQGDGYTF; CDR3 DNA: TGCGCCAGCAGCTTAGAACAGGGCGATGGCTACACCTTC
J gene: TRBJ2-1; clone size: many; D gene: TRBD2; V gene: TRBV6-1; CDR3 protein: CASQREQYNEQFF; CDR3 DNA: TGTGCCAGTCAGCGGGAGCAGTACAATGAGCAGTTCTTC
J gene: TRBJ2-1; clone size: -; D gene: TRBD2; V gene: TRBV5-1; CDR3 protein: CASSWGLAGGGYNEQFF; CDR3 DNA: TGCGCCAGCAGCTGGGGACTAGCGGGGGGTGGATACAATGAGCAGTTCTTC
J gene: TRBJ1-1; clone size: few; D gene: -; V gene: TRBV7-8; CDR3 protein: CASSLLQGRTEAFF; CDR3 DNA: TGTGCCAGCAGCTTACTCCAGGGACGGACTGAAGCTTTCTTT
J gene: TRBJ1-4; clone size: few; D gene: TRBD1; V gene: TRBV5-1; CDR3 protein: CASSFRPKGTGGVFGEKLFF; CDR3 DNA: TGCGCCAGCAGCTTTAGGCCTAAAGGGACAGGGGGCGTTTTCGGCGAAAAACTGTTTTTT
J gene: TRBJ1-2; clone size: -; D gene: -; V gene: TRBV18; CDR3 protein: CASSPKETHGYTF; CDR3 DNA: TGTGCCAGCTCACCAAAAGAGACGCATGGCTACACCTTC
J gene: TRBJ1-5; clone size: -; D gene: TRBD1; V gene: TRBV12-3/TRBV12-4; CDR3 protein: CASSRTGGGQPQHF; CDR3 DNA: TGTGCCAGCAGTAGGACAGGGGGCGGGCAGCCCCAGCATTTT
J gene: TRBJ2-5; clone size: -; D gene: -; V gene: TRBV12-3/TRBV12-4; CDR3 protein: CASSLTGPGTQYF; CDR3 DNA: TGTGCCAGCAGTTTAACGGGGCCCGGGACCCAGTACTTC
J gene: TRBJ2-5; clone size: few; D gene: TRBD2; V gene: TRBV11-3; CDR3 protein: CASSLAASGQETQYF; CDR3 DNA: TGTGCCAGCAGCTTAGCGGCTAGCGGTCAAGAGACCCAGTACTTC
J gene: TRBJ1-6; clone size: few; D gene: -; V gene: TRBV27; CDR3 protein: CASSFVGLNSPLHF; CDR3 DNA: TGTGCCAGCAGTTTTGTAGGGCTCAATTCACCCCTCCACTTT
J gene: TRBJ1-6; clone size: -; D gene: TRBD1; V gene: TRBV25-1; CDR3 protein: CASKGQHYNSPLHF; CDR3 DNA: TGTGCCAGCAAGGGACAGCATTATAATTCACCCCTCCACTTT
J gene: TRBJ2-5; clone size: -; D gene: TRBD2; V gene: TRBV29-1; CDR3 protein: CSVETSPALGTQYF; CDR3 DNA: TGCAGCGTTGAGACTAGCCCTGCCTTGGGGACCCAGTACTTC
J gene: TRBJ2-2; clone size: few; D gene: -; V gene: TRBV7-2; CDR3 protein: CASSQRLVSPGELFF; CDR3 DNA: TGTGCCAGCAGCCAACGACTAGTTTCCCCCGGGGAGCTGTTTTTT
J gene: TRBJ2-5; clone size: many; D gene: -; V gene: TRBV29-1; CDR3 protein: CSVEGGMKTQYF; CDR3 DNA: TGCAGCGTTGAAGGGGGAATGAAGACCCAGTACTTC
J gene: TRBJ1-3; clone size: few; D gene: -; V gene: TRBV2; CDR3 protein: CASSLGRIPSGNTIYF; CDR3 DNA: TGTGCCAGCAGCCTAGGGCGTATCCCCTCTGGAAACACCATATATTTT
J gene: TRBJ1-2; clone size: many; D gene: TRBD1; V gene: TRBV9; CDR3 protein: CASSVTGTGAYGYTF; CDR3 DNA: TGTGCCAGCAGCGTAACCGGGACAGGGGCCTATGGCTACACCTTC
J gene: TRBJ2-3; clone size: many; D gene: TRBD1; V gene: TRBV7-6; CDR3 protein: CASSTGQGLSTDTQYF; CDR3 DNA: TGTGCCAGCAGCACCGGACAGGGGTTAAGCACAGATACGCAGTATTTT
J gene: TRBJ2-3; clone size: many; D gene: TRBD1; V gene: TRBV12-3/TRBV12-4; CDR3 protein: CASSGTGGADTQYF; CDR3 DNA: TGTGCCAGCAGTGGGACAGGGGGTGCAGATACGCAGTATTTT
J gene: TRBJ1-2; clone size: -; D gene: -; V gene: TRBV25-1; CDR3 protein: CASSEYRGDYGYTF; CDR3 DNA: TGTGCCAGCAGTGAATACCGGGGAGACTATGGCTACACCTTC
J gene: TRBJ2-1; clone size: -; D gene: TRBD2; V gene: TRBV10-3; CDR3 protein: CATSGGGTSGSYEQFF; CDR3 DNA: TGTGCCACGAGTGGGGGGGGGACTAGCGGGAGTTATGAGCAGTTCTTC
J gene: TRBJ2-3; clone size: few; D gene: TRBD1; V gene: TRBV12-3/TRBV12-4; CDR3 protein: CASSDRGGTDTQYF; CDR3 DNA: TGTGCCAGCAGTGACAGGGGCGGCACAGATACGCAGTATTTT
J gene: TRBJ2-2; clone size: few; D gene: TRBD2; V gene: TRBV6-5; CDR3 protein: CASISRTSVNTGELFF; CDR3 DNA: TGTGCCAGCATTAGCAGGACTAGCGTGAACACCGGGGAGCTGTTTTTT
J gene: TRBJ2-5; clone size: -; D gene: -; V gene: TRBV12-3/TRBV12-4; CDR3 protein: CASSSWPLPQYF; CDR3 DNA: TGTGCCAGCAGTTCCTGGCCCCTCCCCCAGTACTTC
J gene: TRBJ2-5; clone size: few; D gene: -; V gene: TRBV18; CDR3 protein: CASSPGYQETQYF; CDR3 DNA: TGTGCCAGCTCACCGGGGTACCAAGAGACCCAGTACTTC
J gene: TRBJ2-1; clone size: few; D gene: -; V gene: TRBV5-1; CDR3 protein: CASRVGQNSYNEQFF; CDR3 DNA: TGCGCCAGCAGGGTTGGACAGAATTCCTACAATGAGCAGTTCTTC
J gene: TRBJ1-2; clone size: -; D gene: -; V gene: TRBV18; CDR3 protein: CASSPTETNYGYTF; CDR3 DNA: TGTGCCAGCTCACCCACAGAGACTAACTATGGCTACACCTTC
J gene: TRBJ2-1; clone size: -; D gene: -; V gene: TRBV20-1; CDR3 protein: CSARGLRGSYNEQFF; CDR3 DNA: TGCAGTGCTAGAGGATTGCGGGGCTCCTACAATGAGCAGTTCTTC
J gene: TRBJ2-5; clone size: few; D gene: TRBD1; V gene: TRBV29-1; CDR3 protein: CSVAGQGGKYQETQYF; CDR3 DNA: TGCAGCGTCGCCGGACAGGGGGGGAAATACCAAGAGACCCAGTACTTC
J gene: TRBJ1-5; clone size: few; D gene: TRBD1; V gene: TRBV12-3/TRBV12-4; CDR3 protein: CASSSFRGTQPQHF; CDR3 DNA: TGTGCCAGCAGCTCCTTCAGGGGGACCCAGCCCCAGCATTTT
J gene: TRBJ2-2; clone size: -; D gene: TRBD2; V gene: TRBV9; CDR3 protein: CASSVAGGLTGELFF; CDR3 DNA: TGTGCCAGCAGCGTAGCGGGGGGTTTGACCGGGGAGCTGTTTTTT
J gene: TRBJ2-2; clone size: many; D gene: -; V gene: TRBV5-1; CDR3 protein: CASSVQGHGELFF; CDR3 DNA: TGCGCCAGCAGCGTCCAGGGGCACGGGGAGCTGTTTTTT
J gene: TRBJ2-1; clone size: -; D gene: -; V gene: TRBV10-3; CDR3 protein: CAISPRASEEQFF; CDR3 DNA: TGTGCCATCAGCCCGCGGGCCTCGGAGGAGCAGTTCTTC
J gene: TRBJ1-1; clone size: many; D gene: -; V gene: TRBV6-1; CDR3 protein: CASRRLKGTDMNTEAFF; CDR3 DNA: TGTGCCAGCAGACGACTCAAAGGGACTGACATGAACACTGAAGCTTTCTTT
J gene: TRBJ2-1; clone size: few; D gene: TRBD2; V gene: TRBV27; CDR3 protein: CANADLTSGIDNEQFF; CDR3 DNA: TGTGCCAACGCAGACTTGACTAGCGGGATAGACAATGAGCAGTTCTTC
J gene: TRBJ2-1; clone size: -; D gene: -; V gene: TRBV12-3/TRBV12-4; CDR3 protein: CASSLVGSSRDNEQFF; CDR3 DNA: TGTGCCAGCAGTTTAGTCGGCAGCTCCCGGGACAATGAGCAGTTCTTC
J gene: TRBJ1-5; clone size: -; D gene: -; V gene: TRBV12-3/TRBV12-4; CDR3 protein: CASSPHQENQPQHF; CDR3 DNA: TGTGCCAGCAGTCCCCATCAGGAAAATCAGCCCCAGCATTTT
J gene: TRBJ2-2; clone size: many; D gene: -; V gene: TRBV5-1; CDR3 protein: CASSSTMTGELFF; CDR3 DNA: TGCGCCAGCAGCTCCACTATGACCGGGGAGCTGTTTTTT
J gene: TRBJ2-1; clone size: many; D gene: TRBD2; V gene: TRBV4-1; CDR3 protein: CASSQALREIEQFF; CDR3 DNA: TGCGCCAGCAGCCAAGCGCTGCGGGAGATTGAGCAGTTCTTC
J gene: TRBJ2-3; clone size: -; D gene: -; V gene: TRBV29-1; CDR3 protein: CSVGPRDSHTQYF; CDR3 DNA: TGCAGCGTTGGTCCCCGAGACTCACATACGCAGTATTTT
J gene: TRBJ2-2; clone size: few; D gene: TRBD2; V gene: TRBV12-3/TRBV12-4; CDR3 protein: CASSGGLAGRAGELFF; CDR3 DNA: TGTGCCAGCAGTGGGGGACTAGCGGGAAGGGCCGGGGAGCTGTTTTTT
J gene: TRBJ2-2; clone size: -; D gene: -; V gene: TRBV29-1; CDR3 protein: CSARDTNTGELFF; CDR3 DNA: TGCAGCGCCCGGGACACCAACACCGGGGAGCTGTTTTTT
J gene: TRBJ1-1; clone size: few; D gene: -; V gene: TRBV12-3/TRBV12-4; CDR3 protein: CASSFGSGTEAFF; CDR3 DNA: TGTGCCAGCAGTTTCGGCAGCGGCACTGAAGCTTTCTTT
J gene: TRBJ2-5; clone size: -; D gene: -; V gene: TRBV20-1; CDR3 protein: CSARDFGDRFPQETQYF; CDR3 DNA: TGCAGTGCTAGAGATTTCGGGGACCGATTCCCGCAAGAGACCCAGTACTTC
J gene: TRBJ1-6; clone size: -; D gene: -; V gene: TRBV28; CDR3 protein: CASSLQGPYNSPLHF; CDR3 DNA: TGTGCCAGCAGCCTACAAGGCCCCTATAATTCACCCCTCCACTTT
J gene: TRBJ1-1; clone size: many; D gene: -; V gene: TRBV20-1; CDR3 protein: CSASLSDGHTEAFF; CDR3 DNA: TGCAGTGCTAGTTTGTCGGACGGCCATACTGAAGCTTTCTTT
J gene: TRBJ1-5; clone size: -; D gene: -; V gene: TRBV10-3; CDR3 protein: CAISERDTSNQPQHF; CDR3 DNA: TGTGCCATCAGTGAACGAGATACTAGCAATCAGCCCCAGCATTTT
J gene: TRBJ2-2; clone size: -; D gene: -; V gene: TRBV12-3/TRBV12-4; CDR3 protein: CASSFVEGRANTGELFF; CDR3 DNA: TGTGCCAGCAGTTTTGTAGAGGGGAGAGCGAACACCGGGGAGCTGTTTTTT
J gene: TRBJ2-1; clone size: many; D gene: -; V gene: TRBV11-2; CDR3 protein: CASSLEGELFLSYNEQFF; CDR3 DNA: TGTGCCAGCAGCTTAGAGGGGGAACTATTCCTATCCTACAATGAGCAGTTCTTC
J gene: TRBJ1-5; clone size: -; D gene: -; V gene: TRBV19; CDR3 protein: CASSLWADSNQPQHF; CDR3 DNA: TGTGCCAGTAGTCTCTGGGCGGATAGCAATCAGCCCCAGCATTTT
J gene: TRBJ2-4; clone size: -; D gene: -; V gene: TRBV7-3; CDR3 protein: CASSLNGGQGDFQYF; CDR3 DNA: TGTGCCAGCAGCTTAAACGGGGGGCAGGGGGACTTTCAGTACTTC
J gene: TRBJ1-6; clone size: few; D gene: -; V gene: TRBV20-1; CDR3 protein: CSARVPQRNSPLHF; CDR3 DNA: TGCAGTGCTAGAGTACCCCAGCGCAATTCACCCCTCCACTTT
J gene: TRBJ1-2; clone size: few; D gene: -; V gene: TRBV29-1; CDR3 protein: CSVDKRAGANYGYTF; CDR3 DNA: TGCAGCGTTGATAAACGCGCTGGCGCCAACTATGGCTACACCTTC
J gene: TRBJ1-5; clone size: few; D gene: -; V gene: TRBV29-1; CDR3 protein: CSVVQGPNQPQHF; CDR3 DNA: TGCAGCGTTGTGCAGGGACCGAATCAGCCCCAGCATTTT